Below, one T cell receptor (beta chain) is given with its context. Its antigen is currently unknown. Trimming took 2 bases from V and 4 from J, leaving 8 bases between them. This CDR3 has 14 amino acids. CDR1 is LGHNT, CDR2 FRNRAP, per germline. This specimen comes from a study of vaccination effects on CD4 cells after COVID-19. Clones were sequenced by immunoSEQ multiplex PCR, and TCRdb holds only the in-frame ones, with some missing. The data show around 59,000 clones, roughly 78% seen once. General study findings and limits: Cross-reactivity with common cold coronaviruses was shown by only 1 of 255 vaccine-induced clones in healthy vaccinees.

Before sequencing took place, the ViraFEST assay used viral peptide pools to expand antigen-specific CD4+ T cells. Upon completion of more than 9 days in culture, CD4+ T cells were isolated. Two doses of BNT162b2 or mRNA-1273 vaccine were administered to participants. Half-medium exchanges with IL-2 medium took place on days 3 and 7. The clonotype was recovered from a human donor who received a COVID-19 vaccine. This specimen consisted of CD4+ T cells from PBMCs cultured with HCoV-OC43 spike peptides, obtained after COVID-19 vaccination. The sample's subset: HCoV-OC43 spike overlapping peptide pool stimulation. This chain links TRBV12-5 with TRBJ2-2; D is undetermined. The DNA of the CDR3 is TGTGCTAGTGGTTTGATCTCGAGCACCGGGGAGCTGTTTTTT. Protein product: CASGLISSTGELFF.